This T cell receptor (beta chain) was identified in a study of CD8 T cells in cerebrospinal fluid in Alzheimer's disease. Overall study: Clonal expansion of CSF T cells was measured with plate-based and droplet-based single-cell sequencing.

TCRdb derives one entry per CDR3 protein from the 10x single-cell sequencing reads, leaving out DNA. Reported are approximately 1,100 distinct CDR3 sequences; the ten largest clones contain 7% to 9%. Germline CDR1 DFQATT, CDR2 SNEGSKA (reference sequence). The CDR3 consists of 16 residues. Every participant was in good physical condition without acute infectious disease. As concerns this clonotype: The antigen is not known.

Overall study findings and caveats: No causal link between EBV and Alzheimer's follows from EBV-specific cerebrospinal fluid TCRs, authors warned. Expanded clones of at least 3% were commoner in Alzheimer's patients than healthy subjects.

The sequence came from a human donor in good health. The V and J genes are TRBV20-1 and TRBJ1-5; TCRdb gives TRBD1 as the D gene, but with no DNA this cannot be confirmed. Sequenced: cerebrospinal fluid. CDR3: CSAFIPGPKDHQPQHF.